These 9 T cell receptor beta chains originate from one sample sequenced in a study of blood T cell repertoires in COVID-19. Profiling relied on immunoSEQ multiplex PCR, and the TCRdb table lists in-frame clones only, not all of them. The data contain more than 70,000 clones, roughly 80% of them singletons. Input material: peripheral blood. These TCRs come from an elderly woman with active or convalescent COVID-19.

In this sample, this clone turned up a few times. CDR3 protein: CASSDINTGELFF. The CDR3 DNA reads TGTGCCAGCAGTGACATCAACACCGGGGAGCTGTTTTTT. The V gene is TRBV28, the J gene TRBJ2-2, with D unclear. Germline lookup yields CDR1 MDHEN and CDR2 SYDVKM. Trimming removed 5 bases from V and 2 bases from J, with 6 bases in between. The CDR3 loop spans 13 amino acids.

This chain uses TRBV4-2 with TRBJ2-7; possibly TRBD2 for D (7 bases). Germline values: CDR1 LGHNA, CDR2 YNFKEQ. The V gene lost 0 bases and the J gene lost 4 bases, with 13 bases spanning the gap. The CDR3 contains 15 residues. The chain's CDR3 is CASSQDYGGLYEQYF. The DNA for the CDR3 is TGTGCCAGCAGCCAAGATTACGGGGGGCTGTACGAGCAGTACTTC.

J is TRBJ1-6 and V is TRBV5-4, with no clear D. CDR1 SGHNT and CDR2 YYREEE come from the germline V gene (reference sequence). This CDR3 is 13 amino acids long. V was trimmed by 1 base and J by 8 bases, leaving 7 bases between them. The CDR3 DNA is TGTGCCAGCAGCTTGTATCGGGATTCACCCCTCCACTTT. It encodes CASSLYRDSPLHF. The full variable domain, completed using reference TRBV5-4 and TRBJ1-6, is ETGVTQSPTHLIKTRGQQVTLRCSSQSGHNTVSWYQQALGQGPQFIFQYYREEENGRGNFPPRFSGLQFPNYSSELNVNALELDDSALYLCASSLYRDSPLHFGNGTRLTVT.

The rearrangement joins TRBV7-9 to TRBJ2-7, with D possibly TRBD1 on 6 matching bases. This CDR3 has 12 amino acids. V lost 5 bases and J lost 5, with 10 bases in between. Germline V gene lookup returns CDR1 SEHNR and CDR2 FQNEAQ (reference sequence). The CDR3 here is CASSRTDDEQYF. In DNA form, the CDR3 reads TGTGCCAGCAGCCGGACAGACGACGAGCAGTACTTC.

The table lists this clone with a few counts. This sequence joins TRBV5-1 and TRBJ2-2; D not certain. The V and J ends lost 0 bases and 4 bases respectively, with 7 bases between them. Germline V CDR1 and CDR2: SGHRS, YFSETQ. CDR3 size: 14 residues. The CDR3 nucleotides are TGCGCCAGCAGCTTGGTGCCGGGCACCGGGGAGCTGTTTTTT. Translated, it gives CASSLVPGTGELFF. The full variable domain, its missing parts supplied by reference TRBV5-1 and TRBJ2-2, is KAGVTQTPRYLIKTRGQQVTLSCSPISGHRSVSWYQQTPGQGLQFLFEYFSETQRNKGNFPGRFSGRQFSNSRSEMNVSTLELGDSALYLCASSLVPGTGELFFGEGSRLTVL.

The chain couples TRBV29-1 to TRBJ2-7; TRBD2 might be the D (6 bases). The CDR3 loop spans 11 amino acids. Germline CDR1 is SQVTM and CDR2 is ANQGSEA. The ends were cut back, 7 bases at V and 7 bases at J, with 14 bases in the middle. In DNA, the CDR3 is TGCAGCGCCAGAACAGGAGGGGAGCAGTACTTC. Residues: CSARTGGEQYF.

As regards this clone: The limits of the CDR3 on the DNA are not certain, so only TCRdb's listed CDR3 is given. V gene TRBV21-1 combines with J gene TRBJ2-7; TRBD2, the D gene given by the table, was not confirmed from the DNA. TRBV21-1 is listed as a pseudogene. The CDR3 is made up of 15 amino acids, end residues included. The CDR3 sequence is CASSILVATNPEQYF.

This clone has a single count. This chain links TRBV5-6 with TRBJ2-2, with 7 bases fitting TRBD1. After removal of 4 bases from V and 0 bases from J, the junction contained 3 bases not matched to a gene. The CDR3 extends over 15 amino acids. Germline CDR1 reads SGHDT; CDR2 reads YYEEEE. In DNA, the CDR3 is TGTGCCAGCAGCCCGGGACAGACGAACACCGGGGAGCTGTTTTTT. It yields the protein CASSPGQTNTGELFF. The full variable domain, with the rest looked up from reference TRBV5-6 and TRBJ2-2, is DAGVTQSPTHLIKTRGQQVTLRCSPKSGHDTVSWYQQALGQGPQFIFQYYEEEERQRGNFPDRFSGHQFPNYSSELNVNALLLGDSALYLCASSPGQTNTGELFFGEGSRLTVL.

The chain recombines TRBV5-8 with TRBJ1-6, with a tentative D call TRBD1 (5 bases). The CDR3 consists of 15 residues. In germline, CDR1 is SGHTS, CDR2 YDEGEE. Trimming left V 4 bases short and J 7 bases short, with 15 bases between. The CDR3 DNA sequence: TGTGCCAGCAGCCTCGGGAGGTGGGGGAATTCACCCCTCCACTTT. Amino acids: CASSLGRWGNSPLHF.